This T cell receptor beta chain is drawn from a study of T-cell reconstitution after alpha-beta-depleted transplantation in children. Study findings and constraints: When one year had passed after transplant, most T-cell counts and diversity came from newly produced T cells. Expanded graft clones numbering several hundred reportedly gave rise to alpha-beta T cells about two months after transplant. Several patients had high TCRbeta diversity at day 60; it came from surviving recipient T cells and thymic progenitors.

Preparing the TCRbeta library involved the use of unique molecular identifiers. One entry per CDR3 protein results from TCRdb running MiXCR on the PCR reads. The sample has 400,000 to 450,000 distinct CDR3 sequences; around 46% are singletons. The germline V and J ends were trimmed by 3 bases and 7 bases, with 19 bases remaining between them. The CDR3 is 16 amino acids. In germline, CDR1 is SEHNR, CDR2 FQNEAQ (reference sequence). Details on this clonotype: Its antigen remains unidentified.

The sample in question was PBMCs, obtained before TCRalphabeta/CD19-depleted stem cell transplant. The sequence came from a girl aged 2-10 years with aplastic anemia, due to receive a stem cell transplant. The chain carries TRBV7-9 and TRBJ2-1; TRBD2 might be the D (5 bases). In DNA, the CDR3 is TGTGCCAGCAGCTTTCCGAGCGACGAGACTATTAATGAGCAGTTCTTC. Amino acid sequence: CASSFPSDETINEQFF.